This T cell receptor (beta chain) derives from a study of blood T cell repertoires in COVID-19. Across the whole study: The United States, Italy and Spain were the sources of the acute and convalescent COVID-19 samples.

Study processing details: Amplification of reference gene primers was used by the study to estimate nucleated cell counts. TCRdb's table, derived via immunoSEQ multiplex PCR, lists solely in-frame clones and lacks some. V, J and clone size derive from that table, while D and trimming were established from the DNA sequence. The top ten clones hold 6% to 7.5% of a sample with some 350,000 clones, roughly 90% of them seen once. Germline CDR1 is MNHEY and CDR2 is SVGAGI. V shed 6 bases and J 5 bases; nucleotides not matched to a gene: 9. This CDR3 is built from 14 residues. Sequenced sample: peripheral blood. V gene TRBV6-5 combines with J gene TRBJ1-1; 7 bases are shared with TRBD1. This TCR derives from a man aged 18 to 35 with active or convalescent COVID-19. CDR3 in amino acids: CASSYDRVSTEAFF. The CDR3 DNA reads as TGTGCCAGCAGCTACGACAGGGTTAGTACTGAAGCTTTCTTT.